This T cell receptor (beta chain) is drawn from a study of shared clonotypes between healthy human individuals (dated by TCRdb to the early 2020s). Context from the whole study: The cohort comprised a couple of women and a few men aged 18 to 49 years. The study deeply sequenced blood TCR repertoires of five healthy adults to estimate repertoire size and the extent of clonotype sharing between individuals. Libraries were prepared and TCR repertoires were sequenced by different laboratories using diverse techniques, in order to increase sequencing depth and limit assay-specific biases. Between about 0.9 and 8.9 billion PBMCs per donor were obtained by leukapheresis. The research as a whole found: Pairwise subsampling indicated that sequencing depth was expected to affect the degree of clonotype sharing among donors. Sampling was restricted to blood, and TCR repertoires in tissue are likely to differ from TCR repertoires in blood. The genetic and exposure-history diversity represented was limited by the small number of donors.

The donors were healthy, HIV-negative adults with no recently reported acute infections or vaccinations. Every donor was a Caucasian adult living in Nashville, Tennessee, USA. For unsorted samples, about 90 million PBMCs were counted and genomic DNA was extracted with the QIAamp DNA Blood Mini kit. Blood was obtained by leukapheresis, after which PBMCs were separated by Ficoll-Histopaque density gradient centrifugation and cryopreserved in liquid nitrogen vapor phase. As to this clone: No cognate antigen has been identified for it. Base qualities were left out, and no much larger clone turns up one base away.

Using the deep immunoSEQ assay, TCR CDR3 regions were amplified from genomic DNA by multiplex PCR. Extracted genomic DNA from each cell subset was spread evenly across all wells of several immunoSEQ 96-well plates, with each plate serving as a replicate. For unsorted PBMC, about 300 ng of genomic DNA, equivalent to 30,000 to 35,000 T cell genomes, went into each replicate PCR. Unsorted PBMC genomic DNA was sequenced across ten immunoSEQ deep assay plates. The purified libraries were quantified using a Qubit 3.0 fluorometer, sized with a Bioanalyzer 2100, and then quantified again using the KAPA Library Quantification kit. Each immunoSEQ 96-well plate was sequenced on its own single-read 150-cycle Illumina NextSeq 550 flow cell. As for how the authors treated the data: Because the immunoSEQ output held only junctional sequences and lacked quality scores, the filtering could not match the filtering applied to full-length reads. Sequences were annotated with PyIR, a Python wrapper for IgBLAST v1.9, using IMGT germline references to assign V/J genes and CDR3. Reads were filtered out if the reads had weak V/J assignments (E-value above 1e-6), no CDR3, stop codons, out-of-frame junctions, or ambiguous translated residues. V3J clonotypes were defined as sequences sharing the same inferred V gene, J gene, and CDR3 amino acid sequence. Percentage overlap between repertoires was computed as shared unique clonotypes divided by the size of the smaller repertoire. Repertoire richness was assessed with RTK rarefaction, the Chao1 estimator, and Recon v2.1 estimates of unobserved clonotypes. TCRdb stores this immuneACCESS table with in-frame sequences only. Part of the clones is absent; in the studies checked, under half of the shortfall reflects unresolved V genes, and no reason is known for the rest. V and J calls and clone size are as listed in that table; D and trimming were resolved from the DNA. The sample table contains around 440,000 clones; only one count was recorded for over 60% of them. The ten largest account for around 12% of the sample.

Input material: PBMCs. This clonotype was obtained from a woman aged 40 to 49 in good health. Some clones in this sample may be carry-over from other donors' samples.

The DNA reads TGTCAGTTACGGGACAGTCGAGAAAAACTGTTTTTT. The encoded protein is CQLRDSREKLFF. Here the chain combines TRBV28 and TRBJ1-4; TRBD1 lines up with 7 middle nucleotides. The CDR3 contains 12 residues, cysteine and phenylalanine counted. Only CDR3 DNA remains: 36 bases, in frame from the first base. CDR1 and CDR2 are drawn from the germline V gene: MDHEN, SYDVKM. Reference TRBV28 and TRBJ1-4 genes cover what lies past the CDR3, so the full variable domain is DVKVTQSSRYLVKRTGEKVFLECVQDMDHENMFWYRQDPGLGLRLIYFSYDVKMKEKGDIPEGYSVSREKKERFSLILESASTNQTSMYLCQLRDSREKLFFGSGTQLSVL.